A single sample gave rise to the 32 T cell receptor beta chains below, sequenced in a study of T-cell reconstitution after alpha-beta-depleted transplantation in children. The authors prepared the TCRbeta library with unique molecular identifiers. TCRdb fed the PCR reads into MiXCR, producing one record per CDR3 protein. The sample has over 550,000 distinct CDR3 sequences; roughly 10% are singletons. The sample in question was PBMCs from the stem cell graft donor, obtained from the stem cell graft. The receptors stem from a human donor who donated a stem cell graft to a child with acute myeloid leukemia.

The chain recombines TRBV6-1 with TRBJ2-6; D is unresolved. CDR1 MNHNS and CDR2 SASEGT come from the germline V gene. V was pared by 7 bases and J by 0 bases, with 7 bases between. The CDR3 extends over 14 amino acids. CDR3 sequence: CASTGVSGANVLTF. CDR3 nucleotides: TGTGCCAGCACAGGAGTCTCTGGGGCCAACGTCCTGACTTTC.

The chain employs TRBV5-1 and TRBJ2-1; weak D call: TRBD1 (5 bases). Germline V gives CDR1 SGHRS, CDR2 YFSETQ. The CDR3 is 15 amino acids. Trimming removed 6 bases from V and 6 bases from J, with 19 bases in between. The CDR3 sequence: CASKTGAQGSNEQFF. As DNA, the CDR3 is TGCGCCAGCAAGACTGGAGCCCAGGGTAGCAATGAGCAGTTCTTC.

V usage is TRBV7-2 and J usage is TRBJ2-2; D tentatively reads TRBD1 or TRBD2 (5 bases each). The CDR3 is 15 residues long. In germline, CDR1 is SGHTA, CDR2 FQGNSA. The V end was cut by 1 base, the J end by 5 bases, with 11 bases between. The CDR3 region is CASSLVFGGTGELFF. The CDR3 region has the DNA TGTGCCAGCAGCTTAGTCTTTGGGGGTACCGGGGAGCTGTTTTTT.

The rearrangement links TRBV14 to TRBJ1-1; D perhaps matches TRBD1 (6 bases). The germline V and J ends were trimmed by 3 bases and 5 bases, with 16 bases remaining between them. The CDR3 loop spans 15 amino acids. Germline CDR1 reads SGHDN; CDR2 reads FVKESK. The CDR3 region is CASSHLKGGSTEAFF. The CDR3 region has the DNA TGTGCCAGCAGCCACCTGAAGGGGGGGAGTACTGAAGCTTTCTTT. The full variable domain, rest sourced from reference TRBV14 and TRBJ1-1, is EAGVTQFPSHSVIEKGQTVTLRCDPISGHDNLYWYRRVMGKEIKFLLHFVKESKQDESGMPNNRFLAERTGGTYSTLKVQPAELEDSGVYFCASSHLKGGSTEAFFGQGTRLTVV.

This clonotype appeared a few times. CDR3 in DNA: TGCAGTGCTAGAGATCGAACCTCGGGGTACTCTGAAGCTTTCTTT. This sequence encodes CSARDRTSGYSEAFF. This sequence joins TRBV20-1 and TRBJ1-1, with no clear D. Germline CDR1 DFQATT, CDR2 SNEGSKA (reference sequence). The CDR3 is 15 residues long. The V gene lost 0 bases and the J gene lost 6 bases, with 17 bases spanning the gap.

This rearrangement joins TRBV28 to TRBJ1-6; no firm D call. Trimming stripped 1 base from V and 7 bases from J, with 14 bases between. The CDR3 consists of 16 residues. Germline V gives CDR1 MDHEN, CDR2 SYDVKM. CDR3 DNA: TGTGCCAGCAGTTTATTAACCCCCACTGGGAATTCACCCCTCCACTTT. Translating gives CASSLLTPTGNSPLHF.

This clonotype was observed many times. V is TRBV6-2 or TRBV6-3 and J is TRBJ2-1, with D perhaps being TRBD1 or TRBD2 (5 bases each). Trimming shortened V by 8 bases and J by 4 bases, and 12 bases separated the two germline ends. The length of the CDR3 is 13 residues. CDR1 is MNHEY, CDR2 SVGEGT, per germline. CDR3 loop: CASSGTPYNEQFF. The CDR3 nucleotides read TGTGCCAGCTCGGGGACCCCGTACAATGAGCAGTTCTTC.

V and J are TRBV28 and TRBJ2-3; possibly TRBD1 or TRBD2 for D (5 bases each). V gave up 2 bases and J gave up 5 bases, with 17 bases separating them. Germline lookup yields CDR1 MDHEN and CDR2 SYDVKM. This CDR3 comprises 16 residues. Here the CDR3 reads CASSLGGLMGQDTQYF. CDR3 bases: TGTGCCAGCAGTTTAGGGGGTCTCATGGGGCAAGATACGCAGTATTTT.

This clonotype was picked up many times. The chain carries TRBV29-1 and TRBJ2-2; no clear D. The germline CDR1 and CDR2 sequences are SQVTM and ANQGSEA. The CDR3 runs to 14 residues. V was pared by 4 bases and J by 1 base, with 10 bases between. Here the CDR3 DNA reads TGCAGCGTTGCCCGTGTGGGGAACACCGGGGAGCTGTTTTTT. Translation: CSVARVGNTGELFF.

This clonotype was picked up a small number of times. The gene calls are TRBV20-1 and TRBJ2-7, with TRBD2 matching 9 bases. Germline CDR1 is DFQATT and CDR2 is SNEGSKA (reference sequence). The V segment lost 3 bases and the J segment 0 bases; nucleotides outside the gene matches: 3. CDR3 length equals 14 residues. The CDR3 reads CSARTSGTSYEQYF. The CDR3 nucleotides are TGCAGTGCTAGGACTAGCGGAACCTCCTACGAGCAGTACTTC.

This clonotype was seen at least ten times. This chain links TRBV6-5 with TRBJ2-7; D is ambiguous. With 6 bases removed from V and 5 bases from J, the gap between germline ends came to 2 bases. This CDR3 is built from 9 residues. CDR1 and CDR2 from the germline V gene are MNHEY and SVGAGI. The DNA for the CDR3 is TGTGCCAGCAGAGACGAGCAGTACTTC. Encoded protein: CASRDEQYF.

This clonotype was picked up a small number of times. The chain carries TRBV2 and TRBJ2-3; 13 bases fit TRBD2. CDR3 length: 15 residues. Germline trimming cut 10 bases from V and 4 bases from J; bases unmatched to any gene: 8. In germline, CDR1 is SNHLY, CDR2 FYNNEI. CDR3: CATLGLAGVADTQYF. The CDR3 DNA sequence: TGTGCCACCCTAGGACTAGCGGGAGTGGCAGATACGCAGTATTTT.

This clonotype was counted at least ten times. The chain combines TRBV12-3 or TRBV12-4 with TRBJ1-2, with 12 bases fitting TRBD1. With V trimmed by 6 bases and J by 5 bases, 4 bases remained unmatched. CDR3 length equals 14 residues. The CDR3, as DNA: TGTGCCAGCAGCGTGGGACAGGGGGCATATGGCTACACCTTC. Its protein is CASSVGQGAYGYTF.

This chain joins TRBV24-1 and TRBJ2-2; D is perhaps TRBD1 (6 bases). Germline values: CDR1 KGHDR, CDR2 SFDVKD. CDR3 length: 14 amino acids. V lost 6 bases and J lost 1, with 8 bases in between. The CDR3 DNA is TGTGCCACCAGTCAGGGGATGAACACCGGGGAGCTGTTTTTT. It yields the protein CATSQGMNTGELFF.

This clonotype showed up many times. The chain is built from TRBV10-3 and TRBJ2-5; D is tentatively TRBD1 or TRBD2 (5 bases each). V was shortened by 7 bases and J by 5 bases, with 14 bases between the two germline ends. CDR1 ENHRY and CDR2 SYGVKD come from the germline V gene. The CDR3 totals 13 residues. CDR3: CAITGALKETQYF. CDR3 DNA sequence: TGTGCCATCACCGGGGCCCTAAAGGAGACCCAGTACTTC.

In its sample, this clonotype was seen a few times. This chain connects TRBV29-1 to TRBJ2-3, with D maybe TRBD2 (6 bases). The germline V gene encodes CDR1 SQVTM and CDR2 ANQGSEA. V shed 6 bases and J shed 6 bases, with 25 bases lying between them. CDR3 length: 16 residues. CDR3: CSVLRRERSRGDTQYF. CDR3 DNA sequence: TGCAGCGTGTTACGCCGGGAGCGGAGTCGGGGGGATACGCAGTATTTT.

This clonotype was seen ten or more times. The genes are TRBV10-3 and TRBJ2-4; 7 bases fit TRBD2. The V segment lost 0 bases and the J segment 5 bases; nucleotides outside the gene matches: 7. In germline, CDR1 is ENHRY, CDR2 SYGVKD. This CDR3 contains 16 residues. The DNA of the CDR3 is TGTGCCATCAGTGAGTCTGGCGGGAGTGAGGAAAACATTCAGTACTTC. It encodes CAISESGGSEENIQYF.

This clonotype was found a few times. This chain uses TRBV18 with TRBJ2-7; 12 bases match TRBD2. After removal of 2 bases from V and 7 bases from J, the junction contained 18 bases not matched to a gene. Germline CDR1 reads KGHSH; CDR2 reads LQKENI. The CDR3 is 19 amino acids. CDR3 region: CASSPLGMETSGRLTEQYF. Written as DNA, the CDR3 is TGTGCCAGCTCACCATTAGGGATGGAAACTAGCGGGAGGCTCACAGAGCAGTACTTC.

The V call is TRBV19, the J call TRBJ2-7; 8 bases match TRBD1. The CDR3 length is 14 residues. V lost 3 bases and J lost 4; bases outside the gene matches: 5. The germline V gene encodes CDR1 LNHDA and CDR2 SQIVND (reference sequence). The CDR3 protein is CASSIPDRVYEQYF. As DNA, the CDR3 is TGTGCCAGTAGTATCCCGGACAGGGTATACGAGCAGTACTTC.

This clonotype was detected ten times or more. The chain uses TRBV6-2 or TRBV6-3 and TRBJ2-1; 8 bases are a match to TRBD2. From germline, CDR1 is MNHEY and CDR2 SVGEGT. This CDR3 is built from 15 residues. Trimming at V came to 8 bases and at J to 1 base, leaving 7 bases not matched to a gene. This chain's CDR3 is CASLLRLASYNEQFF. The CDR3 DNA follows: TGTGCCAGCCTTCTCCGACTAGCGTCCTACAATGAGCAGTTCTTC.

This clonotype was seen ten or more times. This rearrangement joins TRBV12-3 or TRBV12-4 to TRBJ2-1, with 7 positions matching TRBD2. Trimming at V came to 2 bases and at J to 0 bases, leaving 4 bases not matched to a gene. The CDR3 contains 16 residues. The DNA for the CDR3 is TGTGCCAGCAGTTTAAGGAGGACTAGCTCCTACAATGAGCAGTTCTTC. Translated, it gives CASSLRRTSSYNEQFF.

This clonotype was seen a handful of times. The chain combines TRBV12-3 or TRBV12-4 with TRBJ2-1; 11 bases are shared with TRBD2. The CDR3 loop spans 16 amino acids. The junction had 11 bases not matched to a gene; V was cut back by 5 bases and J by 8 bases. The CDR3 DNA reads TGTGCCAGCAGTCCGCCTTCTAGCGGGGGGAGCCATGAGCAGTTCTTC. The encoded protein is CASSPPSSGGSHEQFF.

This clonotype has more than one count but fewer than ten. The CDR3 region has the DNA TGTGCCAGCACCGGGAACTACGAGCAGTACTTC. Translating it yields CASTGNYEQYF. The chain carries TRBV3-1 and TRBJ2-7, with D possibly being TRBD2 (5 bases). V was pared by 7 bases and J by 3 bases, with 7 bases between. In germline, CDR1 is LGHDT, CDR2 YNNKEL (reference sequence). This CDR3 spans 11 amino acids.

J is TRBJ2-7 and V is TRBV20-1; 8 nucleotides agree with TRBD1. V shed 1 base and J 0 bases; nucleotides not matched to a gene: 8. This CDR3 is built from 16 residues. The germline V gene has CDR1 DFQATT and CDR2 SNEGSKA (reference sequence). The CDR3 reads CSARAAAGGGSYEQYF. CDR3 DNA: TGCAGTGCTAGAGCGGCGGCAGGGGGCGGCTCCTACGAGCAGTACTTC.

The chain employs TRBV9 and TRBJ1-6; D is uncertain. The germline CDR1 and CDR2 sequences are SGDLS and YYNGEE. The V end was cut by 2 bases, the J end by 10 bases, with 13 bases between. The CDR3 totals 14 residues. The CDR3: CASSVRAEGSPLHF. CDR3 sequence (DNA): TGTGCCAGCAGCGTTCGGGCAGAGGGATCACCCCTCCACTTT.

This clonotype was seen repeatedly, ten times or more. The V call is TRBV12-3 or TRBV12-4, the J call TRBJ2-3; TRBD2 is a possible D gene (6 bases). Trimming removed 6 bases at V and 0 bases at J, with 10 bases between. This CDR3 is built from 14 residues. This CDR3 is CASSTSGSTDTQYF. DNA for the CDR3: TGTGCCAGCAGCACAAGCGGGAGCACAGATACGCAGTATTTT.

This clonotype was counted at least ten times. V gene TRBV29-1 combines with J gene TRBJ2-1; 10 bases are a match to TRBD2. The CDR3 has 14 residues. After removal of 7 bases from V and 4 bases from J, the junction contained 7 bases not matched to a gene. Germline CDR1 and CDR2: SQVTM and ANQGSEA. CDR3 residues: CSAPGLAEYNEQFF. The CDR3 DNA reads TGCAGCGCCCCCGGACTAGCGGAATACAATGAGCAGTTCTTC.

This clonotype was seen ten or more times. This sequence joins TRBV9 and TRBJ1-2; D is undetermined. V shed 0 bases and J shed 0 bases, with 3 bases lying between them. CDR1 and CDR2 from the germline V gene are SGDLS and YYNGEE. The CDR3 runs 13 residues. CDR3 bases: TGTGCCAGCAGCGTAGACACTAACTATGGCTACACCTTC. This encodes CASSVDTNYGYTF.

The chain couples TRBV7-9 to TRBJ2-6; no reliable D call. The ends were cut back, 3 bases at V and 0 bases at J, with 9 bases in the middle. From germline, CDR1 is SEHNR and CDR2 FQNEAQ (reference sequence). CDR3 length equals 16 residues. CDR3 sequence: CASSFRVSSGANVLTF. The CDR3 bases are TGTGCCAGCAGCTTTCGCGTTAGCTCTGGGGCCAACGTCCTGACTTTC.

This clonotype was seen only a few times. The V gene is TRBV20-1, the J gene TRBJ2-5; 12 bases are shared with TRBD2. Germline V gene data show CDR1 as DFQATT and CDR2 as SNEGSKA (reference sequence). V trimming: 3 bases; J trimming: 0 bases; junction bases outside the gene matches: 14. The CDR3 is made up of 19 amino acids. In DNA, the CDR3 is TGCAGTGCTAGGCTCTCTCTAGCGGGAGGGAGGGGCTACCAAGAGACCCAGTACTTC. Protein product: CSARLSLAGGRGYQETQYF.

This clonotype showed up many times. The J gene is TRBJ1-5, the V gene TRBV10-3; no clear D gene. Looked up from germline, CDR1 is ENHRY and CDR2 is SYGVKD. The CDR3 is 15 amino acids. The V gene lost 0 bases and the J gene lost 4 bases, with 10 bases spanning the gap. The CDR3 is CAISESRLDNQPQHF. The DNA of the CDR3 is TGTGCCATCAGTGAGTCCCGTCTTGATAATCAGCCCCAGCATTTT.

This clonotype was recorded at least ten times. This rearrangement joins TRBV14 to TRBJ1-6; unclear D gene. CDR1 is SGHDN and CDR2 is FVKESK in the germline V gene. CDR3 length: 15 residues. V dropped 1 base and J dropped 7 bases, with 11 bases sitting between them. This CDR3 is CASSQVMTANSPLHF. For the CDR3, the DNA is TGTGCCAGCAGCCAAGTCATGACCGCAAATTCACCCCTCCACTTT.